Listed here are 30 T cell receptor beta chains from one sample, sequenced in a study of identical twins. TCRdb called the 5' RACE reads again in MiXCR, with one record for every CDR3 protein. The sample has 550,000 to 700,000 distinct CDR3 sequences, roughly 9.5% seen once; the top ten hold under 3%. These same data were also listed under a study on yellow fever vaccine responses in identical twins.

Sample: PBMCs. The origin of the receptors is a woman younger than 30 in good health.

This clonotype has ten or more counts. The DNA for the CDR3 is TGTGCCAGCAGCCCACGTCCAGCAGGCGGAGACGAGCAGTACTTC. It encodes CASSPRPAGGDEQYF. This sequence joins TRBV3-1 and TRBJ2-7; D unresolved. The germline V gene has CDR1 LGHDT and CDR2 YNNKEL (reference sequence). V shed 4 bases and J shed 5 bases, with 18 bases lying between them. The CDR3 totals 15 residues.

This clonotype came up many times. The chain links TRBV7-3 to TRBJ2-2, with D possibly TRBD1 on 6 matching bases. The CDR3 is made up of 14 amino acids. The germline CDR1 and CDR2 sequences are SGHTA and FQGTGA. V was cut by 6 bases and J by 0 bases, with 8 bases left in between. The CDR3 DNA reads TGTGCCAGCAGATGGGACACGAACACCGGGGAGCTGTTTTTT. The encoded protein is CASRWDTNTGELFF.

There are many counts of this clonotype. This CDR3 is CASGSREGHADTQYF. DNA of the CDR3: TGTGCCAGCGGATCGCGGGAGGGCCACGCAGATACGCAGTATTTT. V usage is TRBV28 and J usage is TRBJ2-3, with 9 bases fitting TRBD2. This CDR3 contains 15 residues. Germline V gene lookup returns CDR1 MDHEN and CDR2 SYDVKM. Trimming cost V 8 bases and J 4 bases; bases outside gene matches: 10.

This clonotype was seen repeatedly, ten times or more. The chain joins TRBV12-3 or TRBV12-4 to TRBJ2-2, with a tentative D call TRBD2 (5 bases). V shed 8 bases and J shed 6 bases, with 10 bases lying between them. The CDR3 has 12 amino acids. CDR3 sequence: CASANSAGELFF. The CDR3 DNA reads TGTGCCAGCGCAAATAGCGCCGGGGAGCTGTTTTTT.

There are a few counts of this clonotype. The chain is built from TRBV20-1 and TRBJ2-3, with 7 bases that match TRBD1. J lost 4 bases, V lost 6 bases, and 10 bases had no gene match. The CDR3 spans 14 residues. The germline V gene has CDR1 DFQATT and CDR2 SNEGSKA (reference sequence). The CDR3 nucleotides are TGCAGTGCCCTCGACAGGGCCACGGCAGATACGCAGTATTTT. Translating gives CSALDRATADTQYF.

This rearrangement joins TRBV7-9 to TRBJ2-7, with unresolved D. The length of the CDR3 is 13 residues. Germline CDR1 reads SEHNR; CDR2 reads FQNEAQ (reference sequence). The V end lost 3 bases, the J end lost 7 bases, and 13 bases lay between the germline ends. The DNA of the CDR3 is TGTGCCAGCAGCTTGTTTGTGGGCGGAGAGCAGTACTTC. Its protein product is CASSLFVGGEQYF. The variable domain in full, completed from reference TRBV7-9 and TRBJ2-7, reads DTGVSQNPRHKITKRGQNVTFRCDPISEHNRLYWYRQTLGQGPEFLTYFQNEAQLEKSRLLSDRFSAERPKGSFSTLEIQRTEQGDSAMYLCASSLFVGGEQYFGPGTRLTVT.

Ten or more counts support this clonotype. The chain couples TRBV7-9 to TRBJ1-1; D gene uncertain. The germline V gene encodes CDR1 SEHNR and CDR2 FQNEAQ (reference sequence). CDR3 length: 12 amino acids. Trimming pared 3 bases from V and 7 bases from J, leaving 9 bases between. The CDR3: CASSFRPGEAFF. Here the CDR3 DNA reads TGTGCCAGCAGCTTCCGACCTGGTGAAGCTTTCTTT.

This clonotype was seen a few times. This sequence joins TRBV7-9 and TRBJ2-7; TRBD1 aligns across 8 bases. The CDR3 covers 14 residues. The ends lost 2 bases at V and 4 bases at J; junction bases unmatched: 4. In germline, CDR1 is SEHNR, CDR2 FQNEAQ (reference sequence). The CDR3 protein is CASSLTDREYEQYF. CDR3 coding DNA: TGTGCCAGCAGCTTAACGGACAGGGAATACGAGCAGTACTTC.

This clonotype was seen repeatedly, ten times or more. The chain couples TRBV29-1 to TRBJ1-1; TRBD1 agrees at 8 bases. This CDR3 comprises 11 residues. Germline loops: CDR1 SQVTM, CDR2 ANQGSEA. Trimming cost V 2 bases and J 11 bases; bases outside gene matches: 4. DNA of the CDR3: TGCAGCGTTGAACAGGGGGCGTTTGCTTTCTTT. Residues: CSVEQGAFAFF.

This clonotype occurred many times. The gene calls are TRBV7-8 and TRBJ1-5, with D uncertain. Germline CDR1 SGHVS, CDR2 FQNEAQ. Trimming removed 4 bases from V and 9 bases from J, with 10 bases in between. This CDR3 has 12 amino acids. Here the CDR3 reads CASSSTRGPQHF. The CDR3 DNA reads TGTGCCAGCAGCTCAACACGTGGGCCCCAGCATTTT. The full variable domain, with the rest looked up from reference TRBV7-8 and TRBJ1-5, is GAGVSQSPRYKVAKRGQDVALRCDPISGHVSLFWYQQALGQGPEFLTYFQNEAQLDKSGLPSDRFFAERPEGSVSTLKIQRTQQEDSAVYLCASSSTRGPQHFGDGTRLSIL.

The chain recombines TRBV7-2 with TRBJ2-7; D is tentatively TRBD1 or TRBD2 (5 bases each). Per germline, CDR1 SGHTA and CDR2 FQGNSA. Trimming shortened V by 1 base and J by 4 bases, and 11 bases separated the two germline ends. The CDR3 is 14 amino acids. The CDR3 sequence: CASSLEGPLYEQYF. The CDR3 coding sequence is TGTGCCAGCAGCTTAGAGGGACCCTTATACGAGCAGTACTTC.

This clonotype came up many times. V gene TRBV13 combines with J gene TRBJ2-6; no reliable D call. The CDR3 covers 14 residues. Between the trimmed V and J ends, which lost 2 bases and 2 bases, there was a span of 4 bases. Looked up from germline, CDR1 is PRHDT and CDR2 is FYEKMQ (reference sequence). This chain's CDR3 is CASSLYTGANVLTF. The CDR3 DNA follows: TGTGCCAGCAGCTTATATACTGGGGCCAACGTCCTGACTTTC.

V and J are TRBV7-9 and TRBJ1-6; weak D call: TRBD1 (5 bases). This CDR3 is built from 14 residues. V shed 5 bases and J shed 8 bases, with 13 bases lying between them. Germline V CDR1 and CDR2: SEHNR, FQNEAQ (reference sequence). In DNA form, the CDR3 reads TGTGCCAGCAGCGGGTCGCAGGGTCATTCACCCCTCCACTTT. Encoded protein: CASSGSQGHSPLHF.

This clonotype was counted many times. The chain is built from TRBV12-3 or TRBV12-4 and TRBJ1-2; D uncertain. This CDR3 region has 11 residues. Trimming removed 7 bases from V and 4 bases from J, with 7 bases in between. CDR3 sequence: CASTTAYGYTF. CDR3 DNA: TGTGCCAGCACAACGGCCTATGGCTACACCTTC.

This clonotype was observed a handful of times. The CDR3 protein is CASTLGRQGFYGYTF. CDR3 in DNA: TGTGCCAGCACCCTCGGACGACAGGGCTTCTATGGCTACACCTTC. The V and J genes are TRBV28 and TRBJ1-2; TRBD1 matches at 7 bases. Germline values: CDR1 MDHEN, CDR2 SYDVKM. The trim removed 7 bases at V and 4 bases at J, leaving 12 bases unmatched. The CDR3 is 15 amino acids.

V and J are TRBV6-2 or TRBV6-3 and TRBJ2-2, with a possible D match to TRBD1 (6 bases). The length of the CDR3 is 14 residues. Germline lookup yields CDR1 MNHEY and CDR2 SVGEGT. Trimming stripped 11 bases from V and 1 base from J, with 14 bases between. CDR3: CAGAGAKNTGELFF. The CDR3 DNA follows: TGTGCCGGGGCAGGGGCGAAGAACACCGGGGAGCTGTTTTTT.

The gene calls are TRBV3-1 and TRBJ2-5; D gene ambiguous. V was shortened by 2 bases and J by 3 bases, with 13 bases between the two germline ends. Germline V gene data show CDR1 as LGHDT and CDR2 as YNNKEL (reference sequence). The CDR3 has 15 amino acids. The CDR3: CASSQSAKQKETQYF. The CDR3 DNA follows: TGTGCCAGCAGCCAATCTGCTAAACAAAAAGAGACCCAGTACTTC.

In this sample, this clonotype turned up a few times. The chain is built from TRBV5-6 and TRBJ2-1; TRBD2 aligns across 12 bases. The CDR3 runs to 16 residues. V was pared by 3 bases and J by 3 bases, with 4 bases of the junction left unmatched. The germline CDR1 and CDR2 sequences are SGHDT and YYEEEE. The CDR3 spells CASSWSTSGSYNEQFF. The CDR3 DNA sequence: TGTGCCAGCAGCTGGTCGACTAGCGGGAGCTACAATGAGCAGTTCTTC.

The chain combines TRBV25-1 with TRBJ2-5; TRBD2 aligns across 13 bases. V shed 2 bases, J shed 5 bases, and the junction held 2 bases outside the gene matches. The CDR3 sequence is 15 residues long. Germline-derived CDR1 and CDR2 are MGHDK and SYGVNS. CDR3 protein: CASSEELAGGETQYF. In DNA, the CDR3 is TGTGCCAGCAGTGAAGAACTAGCGGGGGGGGAGACCCAGTACTTC.

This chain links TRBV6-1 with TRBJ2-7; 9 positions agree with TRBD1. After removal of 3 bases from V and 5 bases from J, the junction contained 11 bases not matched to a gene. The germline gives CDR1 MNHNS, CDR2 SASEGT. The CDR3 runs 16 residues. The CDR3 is CASSDTPGQGRNEQYF. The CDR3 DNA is TGTGCCAGCAGTGACACCCCGGGACAGGGTCGAAACGAGCAGTACTTC.

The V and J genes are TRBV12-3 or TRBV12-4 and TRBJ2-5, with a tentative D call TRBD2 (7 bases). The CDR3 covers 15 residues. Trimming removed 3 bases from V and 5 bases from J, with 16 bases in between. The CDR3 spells CASSFRGAGVETQYF. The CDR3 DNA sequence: TGTGCCAGCAGTTTTCGGGGGGCGGGAGTGGAGACCCAGTACTTC.

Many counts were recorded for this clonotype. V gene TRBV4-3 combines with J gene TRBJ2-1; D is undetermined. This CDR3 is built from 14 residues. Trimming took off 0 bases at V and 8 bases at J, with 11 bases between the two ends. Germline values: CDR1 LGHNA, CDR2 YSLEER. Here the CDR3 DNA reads TGCGCCAGCAGCCAAGAAGTCTCGGGCTATGAGCAGTTCTTC. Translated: CASSQEVSGYEQFF.

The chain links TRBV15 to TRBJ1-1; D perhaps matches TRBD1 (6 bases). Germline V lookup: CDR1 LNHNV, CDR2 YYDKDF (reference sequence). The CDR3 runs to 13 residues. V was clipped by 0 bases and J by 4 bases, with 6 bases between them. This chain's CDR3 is CATSREGGTEAFF. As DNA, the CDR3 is TGTGCCACCAGCAGAGAAGGGGGCACTGAAGCTTTCTTT.

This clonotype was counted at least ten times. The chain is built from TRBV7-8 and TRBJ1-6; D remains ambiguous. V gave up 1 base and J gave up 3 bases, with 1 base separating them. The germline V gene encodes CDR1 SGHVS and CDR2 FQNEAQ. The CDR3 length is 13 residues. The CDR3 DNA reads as TGTGCCAGCAGCTTAGGCTATAATTCACCCCTCCACTTT. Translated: CASSLGYNSPLHF.

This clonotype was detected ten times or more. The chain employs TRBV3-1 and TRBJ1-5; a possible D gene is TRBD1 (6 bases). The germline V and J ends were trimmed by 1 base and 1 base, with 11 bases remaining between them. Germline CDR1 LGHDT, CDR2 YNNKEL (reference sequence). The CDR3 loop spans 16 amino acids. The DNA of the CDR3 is TGTGCCAGCAGCCAAGTTATAGGGGGAAGCAATCAGCCCCAGCATTTT. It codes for CASSQVIGGSNQPQHF.

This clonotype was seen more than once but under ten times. CDR3 amino acids: CASSEVGGRQPQHF. The CDR3 DNA is TGTGCCAGCAGTGAAGTCGGGGGCAGACAGCCCCAGCATTTT. The chain recombines TRBV6-1 with TRBJ1-5; possible D gene TRBD1, 6 bases. CDR1 MNHNS and CDR2 SASEGT come from the germline V gene. The CDR3 spans 14 residues. With 1 base removed from V and 7 bases from J, the gap between germline ends came to 11 bases.

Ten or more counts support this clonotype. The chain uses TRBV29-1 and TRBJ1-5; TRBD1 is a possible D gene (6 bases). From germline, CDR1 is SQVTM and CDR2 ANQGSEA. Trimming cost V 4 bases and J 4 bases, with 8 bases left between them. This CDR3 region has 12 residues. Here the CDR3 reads CSVAGDNQPQHF. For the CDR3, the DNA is TGCAGCGTTGCAGGGGATAATCAGCCCCAGCATTTT.

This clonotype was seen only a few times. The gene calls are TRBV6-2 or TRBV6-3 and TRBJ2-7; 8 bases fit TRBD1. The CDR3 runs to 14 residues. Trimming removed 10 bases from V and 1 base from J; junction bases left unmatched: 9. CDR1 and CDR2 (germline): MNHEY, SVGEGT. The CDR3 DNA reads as TGTGCCAAGCAGTGGGGACAGGCTTCCTACGAGCAGTACTTC. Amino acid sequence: CAKQWGQASYEQYF.

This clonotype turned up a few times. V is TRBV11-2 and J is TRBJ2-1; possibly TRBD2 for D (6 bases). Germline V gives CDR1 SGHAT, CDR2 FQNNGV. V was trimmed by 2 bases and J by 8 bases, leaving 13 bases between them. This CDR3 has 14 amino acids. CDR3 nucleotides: TGTGCCAGCAGCTTAAGAACTAGCAGCTATGAGCAGTTCTTC. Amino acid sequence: CASSLRTSSYEQFF.

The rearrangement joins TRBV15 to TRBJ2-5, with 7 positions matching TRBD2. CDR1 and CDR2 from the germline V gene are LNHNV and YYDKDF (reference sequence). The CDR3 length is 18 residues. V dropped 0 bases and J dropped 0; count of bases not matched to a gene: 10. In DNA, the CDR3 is TGTGCCACCAGCAGAGACGGGGGGAGCGTTAACTACCAAGAGACCCAGTACTTC. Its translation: CATSRDGGSVNYQETQYF.